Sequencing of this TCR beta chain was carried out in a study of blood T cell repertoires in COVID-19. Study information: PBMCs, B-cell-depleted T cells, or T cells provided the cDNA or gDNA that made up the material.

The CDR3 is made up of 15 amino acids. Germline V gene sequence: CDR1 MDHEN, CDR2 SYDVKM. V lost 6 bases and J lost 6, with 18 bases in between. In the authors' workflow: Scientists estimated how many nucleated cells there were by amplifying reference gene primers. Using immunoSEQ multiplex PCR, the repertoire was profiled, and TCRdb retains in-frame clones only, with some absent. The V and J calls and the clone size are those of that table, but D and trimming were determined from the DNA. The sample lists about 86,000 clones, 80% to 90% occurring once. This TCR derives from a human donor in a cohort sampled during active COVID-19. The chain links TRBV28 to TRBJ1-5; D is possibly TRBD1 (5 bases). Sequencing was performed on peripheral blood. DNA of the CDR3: TGTGCCAGCAGGGCGGGGGGGTATCTGGGTCAGCCCCAGCATTTT. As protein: CASRAGGYLGQPQHF.